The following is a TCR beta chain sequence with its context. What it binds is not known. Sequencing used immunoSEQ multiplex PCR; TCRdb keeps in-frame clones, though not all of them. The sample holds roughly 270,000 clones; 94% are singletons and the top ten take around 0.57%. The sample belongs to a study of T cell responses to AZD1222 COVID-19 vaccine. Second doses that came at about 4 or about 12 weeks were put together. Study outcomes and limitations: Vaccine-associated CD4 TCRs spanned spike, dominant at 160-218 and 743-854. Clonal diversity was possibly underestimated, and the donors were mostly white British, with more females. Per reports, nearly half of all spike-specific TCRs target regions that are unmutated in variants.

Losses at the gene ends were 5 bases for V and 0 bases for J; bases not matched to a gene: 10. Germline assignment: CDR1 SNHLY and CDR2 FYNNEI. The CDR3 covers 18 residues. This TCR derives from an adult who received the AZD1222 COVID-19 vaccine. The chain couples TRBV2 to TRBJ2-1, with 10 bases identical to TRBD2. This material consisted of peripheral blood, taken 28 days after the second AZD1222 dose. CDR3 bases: TGTGCCAGCAGTAAGCTAGCGGGAGACACGGGCTCCTACAATGAGCAGTTCTTC. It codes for CASSKLAGDTGSYNEQFF.